There are a few counts of the clone carrying this TCR beta chain. Antigen unknown. These data originate in a study of blood T cells in healthy people across ages. CDR3 length: 16 amino acids. Germline V gene data show CDR1 as SGHRS and CDR2 as YFSETQ. Deletions cut 3 bases from V and 5 bases from J, with 17 bases between. With a J-beta primer mix and a sample-barcoded 5' primer, a second PCR ran about 6 to 11 cycles. All samples yielded 3 million or more CDR3-containing paired-end reads. From the 5' RACE reads, TCRdb called clonotypes with MiXCR, one entry per CDR3 protein. The sample consists of 1.5 million to 2 million distinct CDR3 sequences, over 25% of them appearing once. Whole-study findings and limits: TCR beta diversity per million T cells fell roughly linearly with age.

V and J are TRBV5-1 and TRBJ1-4; D is possibly TRBD1 (6 bases). This clonotype originated in a woman aged 25 to 39 in good health. Material: blood. The CDR3 DNA follows: TGCGCCAGCAGCTCCGGAGGTGCAGGGGTAAATGAAAAACTGTTTTTT. It translates to CASSSGGAGVNEKLFF.